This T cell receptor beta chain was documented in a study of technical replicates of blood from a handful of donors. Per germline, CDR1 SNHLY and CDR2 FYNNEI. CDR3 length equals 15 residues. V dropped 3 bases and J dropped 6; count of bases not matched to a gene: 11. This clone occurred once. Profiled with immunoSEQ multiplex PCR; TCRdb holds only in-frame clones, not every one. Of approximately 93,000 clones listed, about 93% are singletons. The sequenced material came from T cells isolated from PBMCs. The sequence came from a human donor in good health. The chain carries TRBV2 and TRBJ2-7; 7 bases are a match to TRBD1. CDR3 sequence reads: CASSEEQGWGPEQYF. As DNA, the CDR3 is TGTGCCAGCAGTGAGGAACAGGGGTGGGGGCCCGAGCAGTACTTC.